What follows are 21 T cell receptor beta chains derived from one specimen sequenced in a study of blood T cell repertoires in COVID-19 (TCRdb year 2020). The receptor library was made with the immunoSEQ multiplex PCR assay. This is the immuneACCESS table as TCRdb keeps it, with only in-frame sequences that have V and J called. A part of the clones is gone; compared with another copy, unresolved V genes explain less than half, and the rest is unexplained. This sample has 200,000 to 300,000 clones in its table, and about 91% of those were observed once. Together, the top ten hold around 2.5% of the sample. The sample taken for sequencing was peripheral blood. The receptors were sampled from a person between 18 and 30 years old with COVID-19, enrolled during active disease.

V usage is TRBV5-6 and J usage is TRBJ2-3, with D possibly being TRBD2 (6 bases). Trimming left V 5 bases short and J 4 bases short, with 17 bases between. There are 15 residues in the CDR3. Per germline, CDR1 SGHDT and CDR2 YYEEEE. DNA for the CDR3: TGTGCCAGCAGGCGGGATTCGAGCGTCCCAGATACGCAGTATTTT. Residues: CASRRDSSVPDTQYF.

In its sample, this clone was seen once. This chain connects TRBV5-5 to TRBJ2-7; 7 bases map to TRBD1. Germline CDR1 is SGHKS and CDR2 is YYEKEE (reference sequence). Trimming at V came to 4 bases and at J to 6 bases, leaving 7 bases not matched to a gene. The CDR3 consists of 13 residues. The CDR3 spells CASSPGTGVEQYF. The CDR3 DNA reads TGTGCCAGCAGCCCTGGTACAGGGGTCGAGCAGTACTTC. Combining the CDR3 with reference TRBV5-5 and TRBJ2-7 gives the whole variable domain DAGVTQSPTHLIKTRGQQVTLRCSPISGHKSVSWYQQVLGQGPQFIFQYYEKEERGRGNFPDRFSARQFPNYSSELNVNALLLGDSALYLCASSPGTGVEQYFGPGTRLTVT.

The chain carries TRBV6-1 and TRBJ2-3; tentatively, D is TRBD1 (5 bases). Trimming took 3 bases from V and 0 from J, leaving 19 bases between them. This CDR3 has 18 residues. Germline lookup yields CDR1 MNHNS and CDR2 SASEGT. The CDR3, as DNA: TGTGCCAGCAGTGATAACAGGCTATTTTACTCTAGCACAGATACGCAGTATTTT. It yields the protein CASSDNRLFYSSTDTQYF.

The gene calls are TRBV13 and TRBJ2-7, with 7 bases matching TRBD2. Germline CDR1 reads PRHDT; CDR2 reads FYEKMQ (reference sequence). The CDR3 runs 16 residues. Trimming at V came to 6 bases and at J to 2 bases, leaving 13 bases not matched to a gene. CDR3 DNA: TGTGCCAGCAGTATCGGCGGGAGCGGGCCAACCTACGAGCAGTACTTC. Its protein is CASSIGGSGPTYEQYF. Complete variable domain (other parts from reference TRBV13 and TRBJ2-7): AAGVIQSPRHLIKEKRETATLKCYPIPRHDTVYWYQQGPGQDPQFLISFYEKMQSDKGSIPDRFSAQQFSDYHSELNMSSLELGDSALYFCASSIGGSGPTYEQYFGPGTRLTVT.

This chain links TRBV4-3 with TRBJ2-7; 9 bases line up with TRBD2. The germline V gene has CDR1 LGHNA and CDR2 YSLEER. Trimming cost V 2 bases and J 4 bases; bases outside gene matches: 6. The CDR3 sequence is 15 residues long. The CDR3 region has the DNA TGCGCCAGCAGCCAAAGTAGCGGGAGAGGTTACGAGCAGTACTTC. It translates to CASSQSSGRGYEQYF.

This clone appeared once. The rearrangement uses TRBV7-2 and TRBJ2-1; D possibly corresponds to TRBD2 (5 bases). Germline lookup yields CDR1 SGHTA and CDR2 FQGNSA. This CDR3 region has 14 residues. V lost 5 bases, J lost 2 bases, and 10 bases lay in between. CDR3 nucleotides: TGTGCCAGCAGCCTCCTAGCTGCCTACAATGAGCAGTTCTTC. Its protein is CASSLLAAYNEQFF.

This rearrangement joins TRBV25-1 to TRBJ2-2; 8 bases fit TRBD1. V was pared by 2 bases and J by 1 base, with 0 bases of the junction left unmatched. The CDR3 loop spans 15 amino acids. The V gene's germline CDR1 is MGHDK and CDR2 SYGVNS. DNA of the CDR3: TGTGCCAGCAGTGAAGACAGGGGGAACACCGGGGAGCTGTTTTTT. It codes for CASSEDRGNTGELFF.

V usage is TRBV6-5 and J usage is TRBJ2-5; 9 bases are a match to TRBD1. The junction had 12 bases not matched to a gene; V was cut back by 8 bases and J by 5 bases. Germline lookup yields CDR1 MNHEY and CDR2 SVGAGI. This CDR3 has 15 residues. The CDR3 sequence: CASVPNPTGGETQYF. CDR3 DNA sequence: TGTGCCAGCGTCCCAAACCCGACAGGGGGGGAGACCCAGTACTTC.

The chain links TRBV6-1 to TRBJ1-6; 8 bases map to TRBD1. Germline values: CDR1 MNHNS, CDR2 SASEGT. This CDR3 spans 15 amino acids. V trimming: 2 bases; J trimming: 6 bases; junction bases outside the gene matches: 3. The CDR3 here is CASSERTGLNSPLHF. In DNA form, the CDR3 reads TGTGCCAGCAGTGAACGGACAGGGCTTAATTCACCCCTCCACTTT.

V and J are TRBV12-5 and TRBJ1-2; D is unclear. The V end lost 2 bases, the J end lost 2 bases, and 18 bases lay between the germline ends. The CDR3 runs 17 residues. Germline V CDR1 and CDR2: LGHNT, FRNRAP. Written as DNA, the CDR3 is TGTGCTAGTGGTTTGTCTCAACTCGTAGGGAGCAACTATGGCTACACCTTC. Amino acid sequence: CASGLSQLVGSNYGYTF.

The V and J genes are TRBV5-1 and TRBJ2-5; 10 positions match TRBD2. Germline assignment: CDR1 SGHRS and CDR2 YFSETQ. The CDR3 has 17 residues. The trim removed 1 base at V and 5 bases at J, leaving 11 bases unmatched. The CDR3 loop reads CASSLWGHTAGGETQYF. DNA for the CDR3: TGCGCCAGCAGCTTGTGGGGGCATACAGCGGGAGGGGAGACCCAGTACTTC.

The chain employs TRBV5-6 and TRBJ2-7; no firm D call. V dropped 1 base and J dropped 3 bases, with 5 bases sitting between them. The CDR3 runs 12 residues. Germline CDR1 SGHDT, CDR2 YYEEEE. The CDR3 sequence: CASSLSFYEQYF. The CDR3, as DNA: TGTGCCAGCAGCTTGAGCTTCTACGAGCAGTACTTC.

The CDR3 reads CASSGQEETQYF. Written as DNA, the CDR3 is TGTGCCAGCAGTGGACAGGAAGAGACCCAGTACTTC. The rearrangement joins TRBV2 to TRBJ2-5, with a tentative D call TRBD1 (6 bases). Per germline, CDR1 SNHLY and CDR2 FYNNEI. CDR3 length equals 12 residues. With 4 bases removed from V and 3 bases from J, the gap between germline ends came to 6 bases.

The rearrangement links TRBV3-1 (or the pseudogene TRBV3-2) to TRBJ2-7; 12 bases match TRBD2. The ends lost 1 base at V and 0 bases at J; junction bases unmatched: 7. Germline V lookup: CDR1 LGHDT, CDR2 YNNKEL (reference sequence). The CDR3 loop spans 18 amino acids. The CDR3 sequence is CASSQVVASGRDSYEQYF. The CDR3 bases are TGTGCCAGCAGCCAAGTGGTGGCTAGCGGGAGGGACTCCTACGAGCAGTACTTC.

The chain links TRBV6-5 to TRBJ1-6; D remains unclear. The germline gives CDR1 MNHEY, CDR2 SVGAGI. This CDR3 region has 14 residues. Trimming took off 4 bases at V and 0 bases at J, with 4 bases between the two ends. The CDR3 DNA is TGTGCCAGCAGTTCCAGCTCCTATAATTCACCCCTCCACTTT. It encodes CASSSSSYNSPLHF.

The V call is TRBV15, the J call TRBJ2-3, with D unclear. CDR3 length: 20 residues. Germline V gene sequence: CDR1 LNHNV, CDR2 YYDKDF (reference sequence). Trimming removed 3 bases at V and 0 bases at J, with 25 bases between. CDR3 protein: CATSRALASGEKASTDTQYF. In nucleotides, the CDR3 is TGTGCCACCAGCAGGGCCCTTGCGTCCGGAGAGAAAGCTAGCACAGATACGCAGTATTTT.

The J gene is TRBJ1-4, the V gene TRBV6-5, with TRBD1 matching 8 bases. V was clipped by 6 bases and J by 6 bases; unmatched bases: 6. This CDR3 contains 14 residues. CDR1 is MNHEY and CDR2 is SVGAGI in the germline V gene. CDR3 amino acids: CASRRTGKDEKLFF. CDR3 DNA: TGTGCCAGCAGACGGACAGGGAAGGATGAAAAACTGTTTTTT.

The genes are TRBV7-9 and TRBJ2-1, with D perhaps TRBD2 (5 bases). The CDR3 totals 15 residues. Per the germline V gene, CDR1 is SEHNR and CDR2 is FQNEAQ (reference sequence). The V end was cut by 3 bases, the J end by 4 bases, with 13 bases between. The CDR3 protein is CASSLSSGFYNEQFF. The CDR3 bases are TGTGCCAGCAGCTTGTCATCGGGATTTTACAATGAGCAGTTCTTC. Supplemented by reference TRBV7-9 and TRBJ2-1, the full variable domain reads DTGVSQNPRHKITKRGQNVTFRCDPISEHNRLYWYRQTLGQGPEFLTYFQNEAQLEKSRLLSDRFSAERPKGSFSTLEIQRTEQGDSAMYLCASSLSSGFYNEQFFGPGTRLTVL.

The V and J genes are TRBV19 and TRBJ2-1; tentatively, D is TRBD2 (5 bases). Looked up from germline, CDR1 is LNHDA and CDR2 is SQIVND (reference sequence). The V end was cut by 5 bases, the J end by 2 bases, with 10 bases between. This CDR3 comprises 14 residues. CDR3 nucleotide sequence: TGTGCCAGTAGTCCCGGACTGGCCTACAATGAGCAGTTCTTC. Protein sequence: CASSPGLAYNEQFF.

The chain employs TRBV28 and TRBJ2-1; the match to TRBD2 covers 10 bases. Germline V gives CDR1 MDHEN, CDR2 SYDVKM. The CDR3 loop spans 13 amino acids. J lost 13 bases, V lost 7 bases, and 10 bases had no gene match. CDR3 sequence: CASKRAGGLVQFF. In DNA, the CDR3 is TGTGCCAGCAAACGAGCGGGAGGGCTGGTACAGTTCTTC.

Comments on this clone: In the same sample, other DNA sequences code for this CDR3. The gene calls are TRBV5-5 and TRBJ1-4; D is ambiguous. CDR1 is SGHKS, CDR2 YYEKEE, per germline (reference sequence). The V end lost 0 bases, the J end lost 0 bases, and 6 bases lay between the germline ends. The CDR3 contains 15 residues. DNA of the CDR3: TGTGCCAGCAGCTTGGTTTCAGCAACTAATGAAAAACTGTTTTTT. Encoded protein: CASSLVSATNEKLFF.